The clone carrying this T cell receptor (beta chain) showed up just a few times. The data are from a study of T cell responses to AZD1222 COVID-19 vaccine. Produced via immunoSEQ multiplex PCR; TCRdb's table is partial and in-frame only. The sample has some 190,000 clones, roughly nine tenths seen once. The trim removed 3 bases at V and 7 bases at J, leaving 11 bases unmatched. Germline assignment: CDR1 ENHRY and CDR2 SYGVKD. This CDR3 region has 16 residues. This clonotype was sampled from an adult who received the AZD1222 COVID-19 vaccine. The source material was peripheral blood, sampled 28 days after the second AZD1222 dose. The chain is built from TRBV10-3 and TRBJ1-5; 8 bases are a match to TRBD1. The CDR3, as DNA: TGTGCCATCAGTGATCCTGCCGGACAGGGAGGACAGCCCCAGCATTTT. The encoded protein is CAISDPAGQGGQPQHF.